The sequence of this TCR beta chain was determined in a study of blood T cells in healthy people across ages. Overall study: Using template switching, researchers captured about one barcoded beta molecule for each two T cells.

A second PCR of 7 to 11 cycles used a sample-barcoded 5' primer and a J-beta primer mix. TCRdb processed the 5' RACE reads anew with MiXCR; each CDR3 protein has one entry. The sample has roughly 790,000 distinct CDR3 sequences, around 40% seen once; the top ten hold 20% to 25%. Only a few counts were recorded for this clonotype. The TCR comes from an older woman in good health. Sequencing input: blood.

The CDR3 sequence: CSVMGRGQAEKLFF. As DNA, the CDR3 is TGCAGTGTCATGGGACGGGGGCAAGCTGAAAAACTGTTTTTT. The V call is TRBV20-1, the J call TRBJ1-4; a weak D match, TRBD1 (6 bases). Germline V gene sequence: CDR1 DFQATT, CDR2 SNEGSKA (reference sequence). The germline V and J ends were trimmed by 7 bases and 7 bases, with 19 bases remaining between them. This CDR3 region has 14 residues.